This is a list of T cell receptor beta chains from one sample in a study of T cells in Graves' hyperthyroidism and ophthalmopathy. TCRdb recomputed calls from the multiplex PCR reads with MiXCR, one row per CDR3 protein. The sample has around 580,000 distinct CDR3 sequences; more than 45% are singletons. The sequencing input was peripheral blood or thyroid tissue (not recorded which). The origin of the receptors is a young woman with Graves' hyperthyroidism. The conserved cysteine and the conserved F or W are not part of the CDR3 here. The order of the fields is J gene, V gene, CDR3 protein.

j_call: TRBJ2-7; v_call: TRBV11-2; cdr3_aa: ASSSLWGGAYEQY
j_call: TRBJ1-4; v_call: TRBV2; cdr3_aa: ASSEGGRLPDNEKLF
j_call: TRBJ1-2; v_call: TRBV13; cdr3_aa: ASSLGQGGSGYT
j_call: NA; v_call: TRBV7-9; cdr3_aa: ASSLDGSEQF
j_call: TRBJ2-7; v_call: TRBV7-9; cdr3_aa: ASSRADSTDTQY
j_call: TRBJ2-5; v_call: TRBV6-5; cdr3_aa: ASSQGAGRKTQY
j_call: TRBJ2-6; v_call: TRBV12-3/TRBV12-4; cdr3_aa: ASRPRGPNTEA
j_call: TRBJ1-1; v_call: TRBV11-3; cdr3_aa: ASSLVGENAEAF
j_call: TRBJ1-2; v_call: TRBV2; cdr3_aa: ASSERAGDPGYT
j_call: TRBJ1-6; v_call: TRBV7-3; cdr3_aa: ASSPTLPNSPLH
j_call: TRBJ1-4; v_call: TRBV7-8; cdr3_aa: ASSAVGRPEEKLF
j_call: TRBJ2-5; v_call: TRBV29-1; cdr3_aa: SVSGLAGEQTQY
j_call: TRBJ2-5; v_call: TRBV6-5; cdr3_aa: ASSPLTSGTQEETQY
j_call: TRBJ2-2; v_call: TRBV20-1; cdr3_aa: SAKDRDTGELF
j_call: TRBJ2-1; v_call: TRBV7-8; cdr3_aa: ASSPLTKREQF
j_call: TRBJ2-5; v_call: TRBV6-1; cdr3_aa: ASSKMSSGETQY
j_call: TRBJ2-2; v_call: TRBV24-1; cdr3_aa: ATSDPTVVGRENTGELF
j_call: TRBJ2-5; v_call: TRBV2; cdr3_aa: ASRRRDGSQETQY
j_call: TRBJ1-5; v_call: TRBV3-1; cdr3_aa: ASRTAGDGYNQPQH
j_call: TRBJ2-1; v_call: TRBV5-1; cdr3_aa: ASSLGQGSHNEQF